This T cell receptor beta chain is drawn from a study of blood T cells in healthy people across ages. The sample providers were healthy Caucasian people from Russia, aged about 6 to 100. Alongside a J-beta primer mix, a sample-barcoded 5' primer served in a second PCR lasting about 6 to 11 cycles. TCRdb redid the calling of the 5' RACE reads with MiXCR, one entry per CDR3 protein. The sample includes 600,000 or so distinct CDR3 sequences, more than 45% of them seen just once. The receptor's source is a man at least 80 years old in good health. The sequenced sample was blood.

The CDR3 spells CASRDPGTSGTDTQYF. In DNA form, the CDR3 reads TGTGCCAGCAGGGACCCCGGGACTAGCGGCACAGATACGCAGTATTTT. V is TRBV6-2 or TRBV6-3 and J is TRBJ2-3, with 10 bases aligning to TRBD2. The CDR3 is 16 amino acids. The J segment lost 1 base and the V segment lost 6 bases, leaving 7 bases of the junction unmatched. The germline V gene has CDR1 MNHEY and CDR2 SVGEGT.